The 30 T cell receptor beta chains given below trace back to one sample, sequenced in a study of blood T cell repertoires in COVID-19. TCRdb's table, derived via immunoSEQ multiplex PCR, lists solely in-frame clones and lacks some. The top ten hold 3% of the sample, which has approximately 240,000 clones, around 81% seen once. Material: peripheral blood. These receptors all come from a woman aged 25 to 39 who had recovered from COVID-19.

The V gene is TRBV5-5, the J gene TRBJ2-2, with 8 positions matching TRBD2. Trimming removed 5 bases from V and 5 bases from J; junction bases left unmatched: 11. CDR1 and CDR2 (germline): SGHKS, YYEKEE (reference sequence). The CDR3 runs 16 residues. The CDR3 is CASSLALAGRTGELFF. DNA for the CDR3: TGTGCCAGCAGTCTCGCCTTAGCGGGACGGACCGGGGAGCTGTTTTTT.

The CDR3 sequence: CASSLWGGQETQYF. In nucleotides, the CDR3 is TGTGCCAGCAGTTTATGGGGGGGGCAAGAGACCCAGTACTTC. V and J are TRBV27 and TRBJ2-5, with 7 bases fitting TRBD2. V dropped 1 base and J dropped 2; count of bases not matched to a gene: 1. This CDR3 has 14 residues. Germline V gene lookup returns CDR1 MNHEY and CDR2 SMNVEV (reference sequence).

The genes are TRBV30 and TRBJ2-2; possibly TRBD1 for D (6 bases). The V end was cut by 0 bases, the J end by 4 bases, with 9 bases between. In germline, CDR1 is GTSNPN, CDR2 SVGIG (reference sequence). This CDR3 spans 14 amino acids. The CDR3 coding sequence is TGTGCCTGGAGTGTAAGGGGGATCACCGGGGAGCTGTTTTTT. It yields the protein CAWSVRGITGELFF.

V usage is TRBV7-2 and J usage is TRBJ2-4; 13 bases agree with TRBD2. V trimming: 5 bases; J trimming: 4 bases; junction bases outside the gene matches: 5. CDR3 length: 16 residues. Germline CDR1 and CDR2: SGHTA and FQGNSA. This chain's CDR3 is CASSASGLAGKNIQYF. In nucleotides, the CDR3 is TGTGCCAGCAGCGCATCGGGACTAGCGGGGAAAAACATTCAGTACTTC.

The chain is built from TRBV5-6 and TRBJ2-3; D is possibly TRBD2 (5 bases). The CDR3 is made up of 16 amino acids. CDR1 SGHDT and CDR2 YYEEEE come from the germline V gene. Trimming left V 0 bases short and J 1 base short, with 12 bases between. The CDR3 loop is CASSLARGWGTDTQYF. Written as DNA, the CDR3 is TGTGCCAGCAGCTTGGCCAGAGGGTGGGGCACAGATACGCAGTATTTT.

The rearrangement uses TRBV28 and TRBJ1-5; D is unresolved. Germline assignment: CDR1 MDHEN and CDR2 SYDVKM. The CDR3 totals 14 residues. With 3 bases removed from V and 3 bases from J, the gap between germline ends came to 9 bases. This CDR3 is CASSFHSSNQPQHF. DNA for the CDR3: TGTGCCAGCAGTTTCCACAGCTCCAATCAGCCCCAGCATTTT.

The chain combines TRBV11-3 with TRBJ2-1, with 10 bases fitting TRBD2. The CDR3 is made up of 14 amino acids. J gave up 10 bases and V 1 base, and 4 bases lay outside the gene matches. From germline, CDR1 is SGHNT and CDR2 YENEEA. The chain's CDR3 is CASSLGTSGPEQFF. CDR3 DNA: TGTGCCAGCAGCTTAGGGACTAGCGGCCCGGAGCAGTTCTTC.

This clone is a singleton in its sample. This sequence joins TRBV27 and TRBJ1-2; 9 nucleotides align to TRBD1. CDR1 and CDR2 (germline): MNHEY, SMNVEV (reference sequence). The junction had 9 bases not matched to a gene; V was cut back by 8 bases and J by 2 bases. The length of the CDR3 is 15 residues. This chain's CDR3 is CASAIRQGGNYGYTF. The CDR3, as DNA: TGTGCCAGCGCAATAAGACAGGGGGGGAACTATGGCTACACCTTC.

DNA for the CDR3: TGTGCCAGCAGCTCCTTGAGGGGACAGGTATACGAGCAGTACTTC. As protein: CASSSLRGQVYEQYF. The chain has TRBV7-9 and TRBJ2-7, with TRBD1 identical over 8 bases. This CDR3 is 15 amino acids long. Germline CDR1 reads SEHNR; CDR2 reads FQNEAQ (reference sequence). V shed 4 bases and J 4 bases; nucleotides not matched to a gene: 9.

This rearrangement joins TRBV29-1 to TRBJ2-3; weak D call: TRBD1 (5 bases). Germline V gives CDR1 SQVTM, CDR2 ANQGSEA. V shed 1 base and J shed 1 base, with 9 bases lying between them. The CDR3 is 14 residues long. As DNA, the CDR3 is TGCAGCGTTGAAGGTTCGACAGGCACAGATACGCAGTATTTT. Translated: CSVEGSTGTDTQYF.

J is TRBJ2-7 and V is TRBV9; TRBD1 matches at 10 bases. This CDR3 spans 17 amino acids. Germline assignment: CDR1 SGDLS and CDR2 YYNGEE. The V gene end was trimmed by 0 bases and the J gene end by 2 bases; junction bases not matched to a gene: 8. The CDR3 DNA reads as TGTGCCAGCAGCGTAGATGGGGGACAGGGGCCGACCTACGAGCAGTACTTC. This gives the protein CASSVDGGQGPTYEQYF.

This clone showed up just a few times. The chain carries TRBV6-8 and TRBJ2-3; 15 nucleotides align to TRBD2. The CDR3 loop spans 19 amino acids. V lost 6 bases and J lost 3; bases outside the gene matches: 13. Germline CDR1 and CDR2: MNHGY and SAAAGT. Here the CDR3 reads CASRAGLAGGPDETDTQYF. The CDR3 DNA follows: TGTGCCAGCAGGGCCGGACTAGCGGGAGGGCCAGATGAGACAGATACGCAGTATTTT.

The gene calls are TRBV10-3 and TRBJ1-5; D not resolved. V lost 0 bases to trimming and J lost 8 bases, with 11 bases between them. Germline CDR1 is ENHRY and CDR2 is SYGVKD. The CDR3 is made up of 14 amino acids. Here the CDR3 DNA reads TGTGCCATCAGTGAGTCCCCCGTACGAGAGCCCCAGCATTTT. Translation gives CAISESPVREPQHF.

V and J are TRBV5-1 and TRBJ1-2, with 7 bases identical to TRBD1. The CDR3 has 14 residues. Per the germline V gene, CDR1 is SGHRS and CDR2 is YFSETQ. Losses at the gene ends were 3 bases for V and 4 bases for J; bases not matched to a gene: 6. CDR3 residues: CASSSDRVGYGYTF. Here the CDR3 DNA reads TGCGCCAGCAGCTCAGACAGGGTCGGCTATGGCTACACCTTC.

The J gene is TRBJ2-1, the V gene TRBV5-1; 7 positions match TRBD2. Germline V gives CDR1 SGHRS, CDR2 YFSETQ. This CDR3 has 15 amino acids. Germline trimming cut 4 bases from V and 6 bases from J; bases unmatched to any gene: 10. The CDR3 bases are TGCGCCAGCAGCCGGTGGGGGGAGGGCCTCAATGAGCAGTTCTTC. Its translation is CASSRWGEGLNEQFF. The full variable domain, its missing parts supplied by reference TRBV5-1 and TRBJ2-1, is KAGVTQTPRYLIKTRGQQVTLSCSPISGHRSVSWYQQTPGQGLQFLFEYFSETQRNKGNFPGRFSGRQFSNSRSEMNVSTLELGDSALYLCASSRWGEGLNEQFFGPGTRLTVL.

The chain recombines TRBV5-6 with TRBJ2-2, with no clear D. V lost 0 bases to trimming and J lost 6 bases, with 6 bases between them. This CDR3 contains 13 residues. CDR1 is SGHDT and CDR2 is YYEEEE in the germline V gene. CDR3 nucleotides: TGTGCCAGCAGCTTGGCCACTCCCGGGGAGCTGTTTTTT. Its translation: CASSLATPGELFF.

The genes are TRBV5-4 and TRBJ1-5; weak D call: TRBD1 (6 bases). The V end lost 4 bases, the J end lost 3 bases, and 11 bases lay between the germline ends. CDR1 is SGHNT, CDR2 YYREEE, per germline (reference sequence). This CDR3 has 14 residues. CDR3 protein: CASSTRDTNQPQHF. CDR3 in DNA: TGTGCCAGCAGCACCCGGGACACCAATCAGCCCCAGCATTTT.

This clone was seen a few times. The V and J genes are TRBV27 and TRBJ1-5; the D is unclear. Trimming took 8 bases from V and 3 from J, leaving 14 bases between them. Germline loops: CDR1 MNHEY, CDR2 SMNVEV (reference sequence). The length of the CDR3 is 14 residues. This CDR3 is CASSSWPFNQPQHF. CDR3 coding DNA: TGTGCCAGCTCCTCCTGGCCCTTCAATCAGCCCCAGCATTTT.

The gene calls are TRBV30 and TRBJ1-2; 11 nucleotides line up with TRBD1. CDR1 and CDR2 (germline): GTSNPN, SVGIG (reference sequence). The CDR3 consists of 16 residues. V dropped 4 bases and J dropped 3; count of bases not matched to a gene: 10. For the CDR3, the DNA is TGTGCCTGGACCACCCCGGGACAGGGGGACCACTATGGCTACACCTTC. Translating gives CAWTTPGQGDHYGYTF.

The chain combines TRBV5-1 with TRBJ2-7; the match to TRBD1 covers 10 bases. CDR1 and CDR2 from the germline V gene are SGHRS and YFSETQ. This CDR3 spans 14 amino acids. Trimming removed 4 bases from V and 6 bases from J; junction bases left unmatched: 7. CDR3 protein: CASSMRQGAPEQYF. DNA for the CDR3: TGCGCCAGCAGCATGAGACAGGGGGCGCCCGAGCAGTACTTC.

This chain uses TRBV7-2 with TRBJ1-2; no clear D gene. The CDR3 covers 13 residues. V lost 3 bases and J lost 2, with 7 bases in between. Germline-derived CDR1 and CDR2 are SGHTA and FQGNSA. The CDR3 sequence: CASSLGGNYGYTF. The CDR3, as DNA: TGTGCCAGCAGCTTGGGAGGGAACTATGGCTACACCTTC.

The rearrangement joins TRBV27 to TRBJ2-3; TRBD2 agrees at 15 bases. The length of the CDR3 is 16 residues. Germline CDR1 MNHEY, CDR2 SMNVEV (reference sequence). V lost 6 bases to trimming and J lost 3 bases; unmatched junction nucleotides: 4. CDR3 amino acids: CASSSGLAGGTDTQYF. The CDR3 coding sequence is TGTGCCAGCAGCTCCGGACTAGCGGGAGGGACAGATACGCAGTATTTT.

This sequence joins TRBV24-1 and TRBJ2-1, with 9 bases aligning to TRBD2. J lost 8 bases, V lost 5 bases, and 12 bases had no gene match. The CDR3 totals 16 residues. Germline assignment: CDR1 KGHDR and CDR2 SFDVKD. In DNA form, the CDR3 reads TGTGCCACCAGTGGGATAGCGGGAGCGGGAGTCGATGAGCAGTTCTTC. Its translation is CATSGIAGAGVDEQFF.

The chain combines TRBV30 with TRBJ1-6; 7 bases fit TRBD1. The length of the CDR3 is 15 residues. V was clipped by 4 bases and J by 1 base; unmatched bases: 4. CDR1 GTSNPN and CDR2 SVGIG come from the germline V gene (reference sequence). CDR3 coding DNA: TGTGCCTGGATGGCAGGGGGGTCCTATAATTCACCCCTCCACTTT. It encodes CAWMAGGSYNSPLHF.

V usage is TRBV18 and J usage is TRBJ2-7; 12 bases line up with TRBD2. This CDR3 is 14 amino acids long. J lost 5 bases, V lost 6 bases, and 5 bases had no gene match. Per germline, CDR1 KGHSH and CDR2 LQKENI. CDR3 nucleotides: TGTGCCAGCTCTTTGACTAGCGGGAGCCACGAGCAGTACTTC. Amino acid sequence: CASSLTSGSHEQYF.

The chain combines TRBV9 with TRBJ2-1; 9 bases align to TRBD2. CDR3 size: 17 residues. Germline loops: CDR1 SGDLS, CDR2 YYNGEE. With V trimmed by 0 bases and J by 4 bases, 8 bases remained unmatched. The CDR3: CASSVGASGMGYNEQFF. CDR3 sequence (DNA): TGTGCCAGCAGCGTAGGGGCTAGCGGGATGGGGTACAATGAGCAGTTCTTC.

This chain joins TRBV3-1 (or the pseudogene TRBV3-2) and TRBJ2-6; perhaps TRBD2 as D (5 bases). The CDR3 spans 16 residues. Germline CDR1 is LGHDT and CDR2 is YNNKEL (reference sequence). The V gene lost 6 bases and the J gene lost 1 base, with 13 bases spanning the gap. In DNA form, the CDR3 reads TGTGCCAGCAGGTCAAGATGGGAGTCTGGGGCCAACGTCCTGACTTTC. Its translation: CASRSRWESGANVLTF.

The DNA of the CDR3 is TGCAGTGCTAGCCGGTCTGGCTACACCTTC. Amino acids: CSASRSGYTF. The V call is TRBV20-1, the J call TRBJ1-2; D not certain. V was cut by 3 bases and J by 7 bases, with 6 bases left in between. The V gene's germline CDR1 is DFQATT and CDR2 SNEGSKA (reference sequence). The CDR3 totals 10 residues.

The genes are TRBV25-1 and TRBJ2-7; 9 nucleotides match TRBD1. This CDR3 is built from 15 residues. Germline V gene lookup returns CDR1 MGHDK and CDR2 SYGVNS. V shed 4 bases, J shed 4 bases, and the junction held 8 bases outside the gene matches. CDR3 amino acids: CASSGVRQGVYEQYF. CDR3 nucleotide sequence: TGTGCCAGCAGTGGGGTTAGACAGGGGGTATACGAGCAGTACTTC.

V gene TRBV5-4 combines with J gene TRBJ1-2, with D possibly matching TRBD1 (6 bases). Looked up from germline, CDR1 is SGHNT and CDR2 is YYREEE (reference sequence). Between the trimmed V and J ends, which lost 4 bases and 8 bases, there was a span of 12 bases. This CDR3 comprises 12 residues. The CDR3 coding sequence is TGTGCCAGCAGCCCAGGGGTGGGAGGCTACACCTTC. Its translation: CASSPGVGGYTF. Full variable domain (outside the CDR3, taken from reference TRBV5-4 and TRBJ1-2): ETGVTQSPTHLIKTRGQQVTLRCSSQSGHNTVSWYQQALGQGPQFIFQYYREEENGRGNFPPRFSGLQFPNYSSELNVNALELDDSALYLCASSPGVGGYTFGSGTRLTVV.